The clone carrying this T cell receptor (beta chain) has just a few counts. cDNA carried unique molecular identifiers, and a universal primer site was added by template switching. In TCRdb, the 5' RACE reads were re-called with MiXCR into one record per CDR3 protein. Of roughly 470,000 distinct CDR3 sequences in the sample, roughly 13% are singletons; the top ten hold 0.95% to 1%. This sample stems from a study of identical twins. The CDR3 length is 17 residues. The V gene end was trimmed by 3 bases and the J gene end by 8 bases; junction bases not matched to a gene: 13. Germline V gene lookup returns CDR1 LGHNA and CDR2 YNFKEQ. This sample also belongs to another study, concerning yellow fever vaccine responses in identical twins. That report adds: On the reported evidence, twins' vaccine T cell responses seemed partly convergent and partly personalized.

What was sequenced was CD4+ T cells sorted from blood. This TCR was recovered from a woman aged 18 to 35 in good health. The V call is TRBV4-2, the J call TRBJ2-3, with 11 bases matching TRBD2. CDR3 loop: CASSQDGSSGGGATQYF. CDR3 nucleotide sequence: TGTGCCAGCAGCCAGGATGGGAGTAGCGGGGGGGGGGCTACGCAGTATTTT.